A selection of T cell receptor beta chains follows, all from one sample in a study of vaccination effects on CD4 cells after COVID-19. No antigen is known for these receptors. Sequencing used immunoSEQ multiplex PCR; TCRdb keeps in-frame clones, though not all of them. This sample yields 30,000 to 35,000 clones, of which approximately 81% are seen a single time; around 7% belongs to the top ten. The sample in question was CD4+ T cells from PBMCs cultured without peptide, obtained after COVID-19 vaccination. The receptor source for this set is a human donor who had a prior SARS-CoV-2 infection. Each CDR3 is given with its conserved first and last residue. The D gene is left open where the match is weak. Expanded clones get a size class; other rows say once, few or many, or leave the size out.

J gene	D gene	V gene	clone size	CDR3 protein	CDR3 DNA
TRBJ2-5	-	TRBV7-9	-	CASSQRGGQETQYF	TGTGCCAGCAGCCAACGTGGGGGTCAAGAGACCCAGTACTTC
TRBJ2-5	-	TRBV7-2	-	CASSLAAGGETQYF	TGTGCCAGCAGCTTAGCGGCAGGTGGGGAGACCCAGTACTTC
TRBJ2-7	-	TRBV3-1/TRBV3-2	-	CASSQSYEQYF	TGTGCCAGCAGCCAGTCCTACGAGCAGTACTTC
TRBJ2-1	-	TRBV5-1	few	CASSRGGGSSYNEQFF	TGCGCCAGCAGCCGGGGTGGGGGGTCGAGCTACAATGAGCAGTTCTTC
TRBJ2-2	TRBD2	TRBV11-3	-	CASGRLAGGELFF	TGTGCCAGTGGTAGGCTAGCGGGAGGGGAGCTGTTTTTT
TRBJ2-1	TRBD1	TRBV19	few	CASSTPDRDSAYNEQFF	TGTGCCAGTAGTACCCCGGACCGGGACAGTGCCTACAATGAGCAGTTCTTC
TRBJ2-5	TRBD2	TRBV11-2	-	CASSSGREPQYF	TGTGCCAGCAGCTCCGGGCGGGAGCCCCAGTACTTC
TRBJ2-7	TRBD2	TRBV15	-	CATSSGGRYEQYF	TGTGCCACCAGCAGTGGCGGGAGGTACGAGCAGTACTTC
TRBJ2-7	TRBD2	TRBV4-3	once	CASSQGSAGGDYEQYF	TGCGCCAGCAGCCAAGGCTCCGCGGGAGGGGACTACGAGCAGTACTTC
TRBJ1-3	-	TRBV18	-	CASSPDPSSVSTGKNSGNTIYF	TGTGCCAGCTCACCTGACCCCAGTTCGGTCTCGACAGGAAAAAACTCTGGAAACACCATATATTTT
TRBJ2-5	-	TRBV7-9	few	CASSLVSSPQETQYF	TGTGCCAGCAGCTTAGTTAGCTCACCGCAAGAGACCCAGTACTTC
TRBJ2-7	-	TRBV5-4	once	CASSFDRTQRQYF	TGTGCCAGCAGCTTCGACAGGACTCAACGGCAGTACTTC
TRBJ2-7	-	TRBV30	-	CAWSSGYEQYF	TGTGCCTGGAGTTCCGGATACGAGCAGTACTTC
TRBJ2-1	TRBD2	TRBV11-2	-	CASSLVGGRATYNEQFF	TGTGCCAGCAGCTTGGTCGGCGGGAGGGCAACCTACAATGAGCAGTTCTTC
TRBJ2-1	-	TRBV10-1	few	CASKTALRDYNEQFF	TGCGCCAGCAAGACCGCCCTCCGGGACTACAATGAGCAGTTCTTC
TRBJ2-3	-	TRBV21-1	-	CASSKQKLAERTDTQYF	TGTGCCAGCAGCAAACAGAAACTAGCGGAACGCACAGATACGCAGTATTTT
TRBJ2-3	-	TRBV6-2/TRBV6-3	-	CASSSLTDTQYF	TGTGCCAGCAGTTCGCTCACAGATACGCAGTATTTT
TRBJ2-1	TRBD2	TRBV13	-	CASKRSGASSYNEQFF	TGTGCCAGTAAAAGGAGCGGGGCGAGCTCCTACAATGAGCAGTTCTTC
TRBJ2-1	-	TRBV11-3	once	CASSLADRVAGGEQFF	TGTGCCAGCAGCTTAGCGGATCGAGTGGCAGGCGGGGAGCAGTTCTTC
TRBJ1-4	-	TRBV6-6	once	CASSYSGGSDEKLFF	TGTGCCAGCAGTTACTCAGGAGGTTCGGATGAAAAACTGTTTTTT
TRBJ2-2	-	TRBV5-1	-	CASSLGRANTGELFF	TGCGCCAGCAGCTTGGGCAGGGCCAACACCGGGGAGCTGTTTTTT
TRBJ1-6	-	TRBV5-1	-	CASSLGPVSYNSPLHF	TGCGCCAGCAGCTTAGGCCCAGTCTCCTATAATTCACCCCTCCACTTT
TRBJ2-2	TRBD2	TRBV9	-	CASSVEPGGGSTGELFF	TGTGCCAGCAGCGTAGAGCCCGGGGGGGGCAGCACCGGGGAGCTGTTTTTT
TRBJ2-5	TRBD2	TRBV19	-	CASSTTRGGTQYF	TGTGCCAGTAGTACCACACGGGGGGGGACCCAGTACTTC
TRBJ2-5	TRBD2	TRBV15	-	CATSKRLADQETQYF	TGTGCCACCAGCAAAAGACTAGCGGACCAAGAGACCCAGTACTTC
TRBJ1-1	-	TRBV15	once	CATSREGDMNTEAFF	TGTGCCACCAGCAGAGAGGGAGATATGAACACTGAAGCTTTCTTT
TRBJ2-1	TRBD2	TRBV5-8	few	CASSLASWGSGRGKSYEQFF	TGTGCCAGCAGCTTGGCCTCCTGGGGGAGCGGGAGGGGAAAGAGTTATGAGCAGTTCTTC
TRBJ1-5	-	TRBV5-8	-	CASSSRQNFNQPQHF	TGTGCCAGCAGCTCCCGACAGAACTTCAATCAGCCCCAGCATTTT
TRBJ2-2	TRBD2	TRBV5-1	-	CASSPGLAGANTGELFF	TGCGCCAGCAGCCCGGGACTAGCGGGAGCAAACACCGGGGAGCTGTTTTTT
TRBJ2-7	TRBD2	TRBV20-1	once	CSASLLAGGPQYF	TGCAGTGCTAGTCTACTAGCGGGAGGGCCGCAGTACTTC
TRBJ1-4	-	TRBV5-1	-	CASSLGAATNEKLFF	TGCGCCAGCAGCTTGGGGGCCGCAACTAATGAAAAACTGTTTTTT
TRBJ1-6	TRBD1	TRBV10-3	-	CAIRRQGFNSPLHF	TGTGCCATCAGGAGACAGGGTTTTAATTCACCCCTCCACTTT
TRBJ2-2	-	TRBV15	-	CATSRTAVLAGVGELFF	TGTGCCACCAGCAGAACTGCCGTCCTAGCAGGGGTCGGGGAGCTGTTTTTT
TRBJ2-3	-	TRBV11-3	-	CASSFRREKTTDTQYF	TGTGCCAGCAGCTTCCGGAGGGAGAAGACTACAGATACGCAGTATTTT
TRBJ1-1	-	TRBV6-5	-	CASNPLGGKNTEAFF	TGTGCCAGCAACCCCCTCGGGGGCAAGAACACTGAAGCTTTCTTT
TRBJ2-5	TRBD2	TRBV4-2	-	CASSQDPASGIQTQYF	TGTGCCAGCAGCCAAGATCCGGCTAGCGGAATCCAGACCCAGTACTTC